A selection of T cell receptor beta chains follows, all from one sample in a study of siplizumab effects on memory and regulatory T cells. TCRdb's copy holds only in-frame clones and misses some; the assay was immunoSEQ multiplex PCR. Of some 100,000 clones in the sample, 85% to 95% were seen once. Sequenced: non-Treg CD4+ T cells sorted from blood. The receptors originated from a human donor in good health. CDR3s include the opening cysteine and the closing phenylalanine or tryptophan.

16,TRBV7-9,TRBJ1-1,CASSLIPTWSNTEAFF
15,TRBV9,TRBJ2-7,CASSAREGRPYEQYF
14,TRBV18,TRBJ1-2,CASSRDRSNYGYTF
13,TRBV25-1,TRBJ2-7,CASKGQGRNEQYF
15,TRBV27,TRBJ2-3,CASSPYRVLDRGQYF
14,TRBV30,TRBJ1-4,CASQGGGANEKLFF
15,TRBV7-2,TRBJ1-2,CASSKGRDSNYGYTF
13,TRBV2,TRBJ2-3,CASRRTETDTQYF
17,TRBV25-1,TRBJ1-2,CASSDPGTGGADRGYTF
15,TRBV7-3,TRBJ1-4,CASSTTQGPLEKLFF
15,TRBV11-2,TRBJ1-1,CASSSRDRLNTEAFF
11,TRBV6-5,TRBJ2-6,CASLGANVLTF
14,TRBV18,TRBJ2-3,CASSPQKLTDTQYF
16,TRBV7-8,TRBJ2-7,CASSLALVAGANEQYF
11,TRBV20-1,TRBJ1-1,CSASRSSEAFF
14,TRBV7-9,TRBJ1-1,CASSFSTQRVEAFF
16,TRBV15,TRBJ2-1,CATTSAGTRTNNEQFF
13,TRBV19,TRBJ1-5,CASRTDRNQPQHF
14,TRBV30,TRBJ2-3,CAWSGEYSVDTQYF
13,TRBV6-6,TRBJ1-1,CASGAGGGTEAFF
12,TRBV2,TRBJ2-1,CASGAGGNEQFF
13,TRBV6-4,TRBJ2-1,CASSTIQGNEQFF
15,TRBV14,TRBJ2-7,CASSQVGTGAREQYF
12,TRBV15,TRBJ2-7,CATSMVGWEQYF